This TCR beta chain derives from a study of T cell repertoires in cytomegalovirus infection. Across the study: Matching HLA type, along with CMV infection, was indicated by public TCR beta signatures. Study results and caveats: Ex vivo, HLA-C-restricted CMV-specific TCR beta clonotypes prevailed over the rest of the response. Based on cumulative public TCR beta family frequency, carriers of CMV plus the relevant HLA were identified.

This clonotype was observed many times. Its antigen is unknown. TCRdb re-analysed the reads in MiXCR, keeping a single row per CDR3 protein. Found here are about 490,000 distinct CDR3 sequences, about 15% of them singletons; the top ten hold roughly a quarter. From germline, CDR1 is SEHNR and CDR2 FQNEAQ (reference sequence). V gave up 5 bases and J gave up 7 bases; unmatched junction bases: 5. This CDR3 comprises 12 residues. The material sequenced was CD8+ T cells from PBMCs. V is TRBV7-9 and J is TRBJ2-7; 7 bases are a match to TRBD1. This sequence originates from a human donor in good health (CMV status not recorded). Some clones in this sample may be carry-over from other donors' samples. CDR3 nucleotides: TGTGCCAGCAGCGATGACAGGGAGGAGCAGTACTTC. Translated: CASSDDREEQYF.